This T cell receptor (beta chain) is from a study of patients and donors after allogeneic stem cell transplantation. This clonotype has more than one count but fewer than ten. TCRdb processed the RT-PCR reads anew with MiXCR; each CDR3 protein has one entry. The table records about 410,000 distinct CDR3 sequences, about a sixth of them present only once. The receptor comes from a human donor who was either an allogeneic HSCT recipient or a stem cell or donor lymphocyte infusion donor (not recorded which). It is not recorded whose cells these are; they may come from a transplant donor. The sequenced sample consisted of blood, either unsorted or a sorted T cell fraction (not recorded which).

In DNA form, the CDR3 reads TGTGCCAGCAGTTTGAACAACGGGGGGGCGGCAGATACGCAGTATTTT. Translating gives CASSLNNGGAADTQYF. The chain links TRBV27 to TRBJ2-3; TRBD2 aligns across 8 bases. After removal of 3 bases from V and 4 bases from J, the junction contained 9 bases not matched to a gene. This CDR3 contains 16 residues. CDR1 is MNHEY, CDR2 SMNVEV, per germline (reference sequence).